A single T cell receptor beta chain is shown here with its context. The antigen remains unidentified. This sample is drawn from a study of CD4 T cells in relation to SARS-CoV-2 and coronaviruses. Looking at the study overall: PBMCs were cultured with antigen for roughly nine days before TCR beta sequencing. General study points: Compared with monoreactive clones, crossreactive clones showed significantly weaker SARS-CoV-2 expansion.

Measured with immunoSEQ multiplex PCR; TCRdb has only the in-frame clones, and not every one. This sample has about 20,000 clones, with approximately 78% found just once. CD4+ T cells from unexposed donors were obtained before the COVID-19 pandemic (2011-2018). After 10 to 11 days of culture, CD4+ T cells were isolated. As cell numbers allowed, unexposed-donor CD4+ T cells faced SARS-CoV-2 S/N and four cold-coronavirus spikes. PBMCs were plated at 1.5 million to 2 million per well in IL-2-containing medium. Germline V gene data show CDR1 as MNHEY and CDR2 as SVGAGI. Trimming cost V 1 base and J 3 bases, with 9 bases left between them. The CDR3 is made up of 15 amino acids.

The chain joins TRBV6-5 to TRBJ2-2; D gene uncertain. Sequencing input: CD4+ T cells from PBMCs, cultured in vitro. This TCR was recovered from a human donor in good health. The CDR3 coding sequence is TGTGCCAGCAGTTACTTGACCTTTGACACCGGGGAGCTGTTTTTT. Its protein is CASSYLTFDTGELFF.